One sample yielded the 25 T cell receptor beta chains listed below, sequenced in a study of T-cell memory formation after mild COVID-19 (dated by TCRdb to the early 2020s). The protocol used for the library was 5' RACE. Sequencer: Illumina NovaSeq 6000. Starting from the raw public reads, TCRdb applied fastp trimming at Q25, assembled clones with MiXCR and retained in-frame beta chains. Rows are unified per CDR3 protein, each entry keeping the most common DNA and genes. The sample table contains about 190,000 distinct CDR3 sequences; only one count was recorded for around 17% of them. Roughly 2.3% of the sample belongs to the ten largest clones. The sequenced sample was PBMCs or a T cell subset sorted from them (not recorded which). The receptors were sampled from an adult woman who had mild COVID-19 (a few samples of this study predate the infection). The sample titles of this study are shuffled in the database, so cell type and time point are left out; the donor was told from shared clones.

This clonotype came up a few times. V usage is TRBV3-1 and J usage is TRBJ2-7, with TRBD1 matching 10 bases. V dropped 4 bases and J dropped 7; count of bases not matched to a gene: 13. This CDR3 comprises 16 residues. Germline assignment: CDR1 LGHDT and CDR2 YNNKEL (reference sequence). The CDR3 region has the DNA TGTGCCAGCAGCCCTGGGGGGACAGGGGCTCTAAGGGAGCAGTACTTC. As protein: CASSPGGTGALREQYF.

This clonotype was detected many times. This sequence joins TRBV20-1 and TRBJ1-6, with TRBD1 identical over 8 bases. CDR3 length equals 15 residues. Germline V gene sequence: CDR1 DFQATT, CDR2 SNEGSKA (reference sequence). J was trimmed by 4 bases and V by 5 bases; bases with no gene match: 7. In nucleotides, the CDR3 is TGCAGTGCTCTCCCGACAGGGGCGTATAATTCACCCCTCCACTTT. Protein product: CSALPTGAYNSPLHF.

This clonotype was observed a few times. The V gene is TRBV5-6, the J gene TRBJ2-5; 7 nucleotides line up with TRBD1. Germline V gene sequence: CDR1 SGHDT, CDR2 YYEEEE. The ends lost 4 bases at V and 5 bases at J; junction bases unmatched: 5. CDR3 size: 13 residues. CDR3 bases: TGTGCCAGCAGCGACAGGGTAGCCGAGACCCAGTACTTC. Translating it yields CASSDRVAETQYF. The full variable domain, completed using reference TRBV5-6 and TRBJ2-5, is DAGVTQSPTHLIKTRGQQVTLRCSPKSGHDTVSWYQQALGQGPQFIFQYYEEEERQRGNFPDRFSGHQFPNYSSELNVNALLLGDSALYLCASSDRVAETQYFGPGTRLLVL.

The CDR3 coding sequence is TGCAGCGGGCGAGCGGGGGGCACAGATACGCAGTATTTT. The encoded protein is CSGRAGGTDTQYF. This rearrangement joins TRBV29-1 to TRBJ2-3; 8 positions match TRBD2. V gave up 7 bases and J gave up 1 base; unmatched junction bases: 4. Germline values: CDR1 SQVTM, CDR2 ANQGSEA. The CDR3 is 13 residues long.

The chain links TRBV6-1 to TRBJ1-6; 9 bases are a match to TRBD1. Per the germline V gene, CDR1 is MNHNS and CDR2 is SASEGT. V dropped 4 bases and J dropped 6; count of bases not matched to a gene: 4. The CDR3 sequence is 15 residues long. The CDR3 here is CASSGSGQGNSPLHF. The CDR3 DNA reads as TGTGCCAGCAGTGGCTCGGGACAGGGTAATTCACCCCTCCACTTT.

The V call is TRBV4-1, the J call TRBJ2-3, with 7 bases fitting TRBD1. V gave up 2 bases and J gave up 3 bases; unmatched junction bases: 14. The germline CDR1 and CDR2 sequences are MGHRA and YSYEKL. The CDR3 runs to 18 residues. The CDR3 DNA is TGCGCCAGCAGCCAATACTTACCAAGGGACAGTGGAACAGATACGCAGTATTTT. Translating gives CASSQYLPRDSGTDTQYF.

This chain connects TRBV2 to TRBJ1-2; D gene unclear. V was clipped by 3 bases and J by 4 bases, with 12 bases between them. Germline CDR1 and CDR2: SNHLY and FYNNEI. This CDR3 is built from 14 residues. DNA of the CDR3: TGTGCCAGCAGTGAGTGGGATGCGGGCTATGGCTACACCTTC. Its translation is CASSEWDAGYGYTF. Based on the CDR3 plus reference TRBV2 and TRBJ1-2, the full variable domain is EPEVTQTPSHQVTQMGQEVILRCVPISNHLYFYWYRQILGQKVEFLVSFYNNEISEKSEIFDDQFSVERPDGSNFTLKIRSTKLEDSAMYFCASSEWDAGYGYTFGSGTRLTVV.

V gene TRBV6-5 combines with J gene TRBJ1-1; D is unresolved. CDR3 length: 16 amino acids. Germline assignment: CDR1 MNHEY and CDR2 SVGAGI. Deletions cut 0 bases from V and 1 base from J, with 12 bases between. This chain's CDR3 is CASSYSTGRKNTEAFF. CDR3 nucleotides: TGTGCCAGCAGTTACTCGACTGGCAGAAAGAACACTGAAGCTTTCTTT.

The chain has TRBV29-1 and TRBJ2-2; 9 bases match TRBD2. Germline values: CDR1 SQVTM, CDR2 ANQGSEA. The junction had 13 bases not matched to a gene; V was cut back by 5 bases and J by 3 bases. The CDR3 totals 17 residues. This CDR3 reads CSVRVSGRFMDTGELFF. The CDR3 nucleotides are TGCAGCGTTCGGGTTAGCGGGAGATTTATGGACACCGGGGAGCTGTTTTTT.

V usage is TRBV29-1 and J usage is TRBJ1-5; 9 positions agree with TRBD1. Trimming took 5 bases from V and 4 from J; bases not matched to a gene: 9. From germline, CDR1 is SQVTM and CDR2 ANQGSEA. This CDR3 has 15 residues. The CDR3 DNA sequence: TGCAGCGTTTCGGACAGGGGTTTAGGAAATCAGCCCCAGCATTTT. It codes for CSVSDRGLGNQPQHF.

A few counts support this clonotype. The CDR3 DNA is TGTGCCAGCAGCCTGAGGACTAGCGGGATGAATGAGCAGTTCTTC. It specifies CASSLRTSGMNEQFF. The gene calls are TRBV7-2 and TRBJ2-1; 12 bases align to TRBD2. Germline CDR1 SGHTA, CDR2 FQGNSA. V gave up 5 bases and J gave up 7 bases; unmatched junction bases: 6. The CDR3 totals 15 residues.

The chain recombines TRBV20-1 with TRBJ1-5, with D possibly being TRBD1 (5 bases). V dropped 5 bases and J dropped 0 bases, with 20 bases sitting between them. CDR1 is DFQATT and CDR2 is SNEGSKA in the germline V gene (reference sequence). The CDR3 is made up of 17 amino acids. The DNA of the CDR3 is TGCAGTGCTCTCCGGGACGAATGGGGGTTTAGCAATCAGCCCCAGCATTTT. Amino acids: CSALRDEWGFSNQPQHF.

This clonotype turned up a few times. The rearrangement uses TRBV11-2 and TRBJ1-5; 9 nucleotides line up with TRBD1. The CDR3 spans 15 residues. The ends lost 4 bases at V and 5 bases at J; junction bases unmatched: 6. CDR1 SGHAT and CDR2 FQNNGV come from the germline V gene. CDR3 sequence reads: CASSSSGQGYQPQHF. The CDR3 DNA follows: TGTGCCAGCAGCTCATCGGGACAGGGTTATCAGCCCCAGCATTTT.

This clonotype was observed a handful of times. This chain uses TRBV12-3 or TRBV12-4 with TRBJ2-1; D is possibly TRBD2 (5 bases). This CDR3 has 15 residues. V was trimmed by 2 bases and J by 2 bases, leaving 10 bases between them. The CDR3 sequence is CASSLQRIPYNEQFF. The CDR3 nucleotides are TGTGCCAGCAGTTTACAGCGGATTCCCTACAATGAGCAGTTCTTC.

The V and J genes are TRBV3-1 and TRBJ2-1; the match to TRBD2 covers 14 bases. Trimming cost V 0 bases and J 6 bases; bases outside gene matches: 4. This CDR3 contains 17 residues. The V gene's germline CDR1 is LGHDT and CDR2 YNNKEL (reference sequence). The chain's CDR3 is CASSQEPGLAGVNEQFF. In DNA, the CDR3 is TGTGCCAGCAGCCAAGAGCCGGGACTAGCGGGGGTCAATGAGCAGTTCTTC.

V usage is TRBV6-5 and J usage is TRBJ2-7; D tentatively reads TRBD1 or TRBD2 (5 bases each). V lost 9 bases to trimming and J lost 0 bases, with 18 bases between them. The V gene's germline CDR1 is MNHEY and CDR2 SVGAGI. This CDR3 has 15 amino acids. The CDR3 nucleotides read TGTGCCAGTGGAGACCCGGCAGGGAGCTCCTACGAGCAGTACTTC. This codes for CASGDPAGSSYEQYF.

The chain recombines TRBV3-1 with TRBJ2-7; 14 nucleotides line up with TRBD2. The trim removed 4 bases at V and 6 bases at J, leaving 5 bases unmatched. CDR3 length: 15 amino acids. Germline assignment: CDR1 LGHDT and CDR2 YNNKEL (reference sequence). The CDR3 coding sequence is TGTGCCAGCAGCCGGGGACTAGCGGGAGTCGCCGAGCAGTACTTC. This sequence encodes CASSRGLAGVAEQYF.

This clonotype was seen repeatedly, ten times or more. This rearrangement joins TRBV5-1 to TRBJ2-5; 8 nucleotides match TRBD2. Trimming at V came to 4 bases and at J to 3 bases, leaving 8 bases not matched to a gene. Germline CDR1 SGHRS, CDR2 YFSETQ. This CDR3 spans 15 amino acids. The CDR3, as DNA: TGCGCCAGCAGCGGAGCGGGGGCGGTGGAAGAGACCCAGTACTTC. Amino acid sequence: CASSGAGAVEETQYF.

This clonotype occurred a few times. V gene TRBV9 combines with J gene TRBJ2-7; D is tentatively TRBD1 or TRBD2 (5 bases each). This CDR3 region has 11 residues. The V gene lost 4 bases and the J gene lost 12 bases, with 14 bases spanning the gap. Germline assignment: CDR1 SGDLS and CDR2 YYNGEE. CDR3 protein: CASSLGTEGYF. The CDR3 DNA follows: TGTGCCAGCAGCCTCGGGACCGAGGGGTACTTC.

This clonotype was observed a handful of times. V is TRBV7-9 and J is TRBJ1-1, with D uncertain. The CDR3 is 15 amino acids. Between the trimmed V and J ends, which lost 1 base and 3 bases, there was a span of 12 bases. The germline CDR1 and CDR2 sequences are SEHNR and FQNEAQ (reference sequence). For the CDR3, the DNA is TGTGCCAGCAGCTTAGGGACCGGCGGGGACACTGAAGCTTTCTTT. Its protein product is CASSLGTGGDTEAFF.

This clonotype was detected a few times. V usage is TRBV4-2 and J usage is TRBJ2-5; TRBD2 matches at 7 bases. The CDR3 has 17 amino acids. In germline, CDR1 is LGHNA, CDR2 YNFKEQ. Trimming took 4 bases from V and 2 from J; bases not matched to a gene: 13. The CDR3 nucleotides read TGTGCCAGCAGCCCAAGGACGGCCCTGGGAGGGCAAGAGACCCAGTACTTC. It is translated as CASSPRTALGGQETQYF.

This clonotype was recorded a few times. The V gene is TRBV28, the J gene TRBJ2-7; TRBD2 agrees at 11 bases. J gave up 3 bases and V 3 bases, and 4 bases lay outside the gene matches. CDR1 is MDHEN and CDR2 is SYDVKM in the germline V gene. The CDR3 has 15 residues. CDR3 in amino acids: CASSFLTSGGYEQYF. The CDR3 DNA reads TGTGCCAGCAGTTTCCTAACTAGCGGGGGCTACGAGCAGTACTTC. The full variable domain, rest sourced from reference TRBV28 and TRBJ2-7, is DVKVTQSSRYLVKRTGEKVFLECVQDMDHENMFWYRQDPGLGLRLIYFSYDVKMKEKGDIPEGYSVSREKKERFSLILESASTNQTSMYLCASSFLTSGGYEQYFGPGTRLTVT.

The sample holds a few counts of this clonotype. The junction shows a germline mismatch at one end, possibly a read error. The V and J genes are TRBV6-2 or TRBV6-3 and TRBJ2-7; 13 nucleotides agree with TRBD2. Germline-derived CDR1 and CDR2 are MNHEY and SVGEGT. This CDR3 spans 12 amino acids. The CDR3 loop is CASRPGTSGMSF. CDR3 DNA sequence: TGTGCCAGCAGACCTGGGACTAGCGGGATGAGCTTC.

The rearrangement uses TRBV20-1 and TRBJ2-3; 8 bases fit TRBD1. CDR3 size: 14 residues. Germline assignment: CDR1 DFQATT and CDR2 SNEGSKA (reference sequence). Trimming removed 3 bases from V and 4 bases from J; junction bases left unmatched: 6. The CDR3 reads CSASGQGGADTQYF. For the CDR3, the DNA is TGCAGTGCTAGCGGACAGGGTGGCGCAGATACGCAGTATTTT.

J is TRBJ2-1 and V is TRBV20-1; no clear D. The germline V and J ends were trimmed by 1 base and 0 bases, with 7 bases remaining between them. The CDR3 is 14 amino acids. Germline V CDR1 and CDR2: DFQATT, SNEGSKA (reference sequence). The CDR3 loop reads CSARASSSYNEQFF. CDR3 nucleotide sequence: TGCAGTGCTAGAGCATCGAGCTCCTACAATGAGCAGTTCTTC.